These 2 T cell receptor beta chains came from one sample sequenced in a study of lymphopenia after photon versus proton radiotherapy. TCRdb's table, derived via immunoSEQ multiplex PCR, lists solely in-frame clones and lacks some. The sample records fewer than 30,000 clones, under 95% being singletons. Sequencing used peripheral blood, obtained from a patient treated with photon-based radiotherapy. The receptors derive from a woman aged 50 to 65 with cholangiocarcinoma.

In this sample, this clone turned up once. The CDR3 reads CASSEGEGAEAFF. The CDR3 DNA reads as TGCGCCAGCAGTGAGGGGGAAGGGGCTGAAGCTTTCTTT. The chain recombines TRBV10-1 with TRBJ1-1; possible D gene TRBD1, 5 bases. V dropped 2 bases and J dropped 6 bases, with 10 bases sitting between them. CDR1 WNHNN and CDR2 SYGVQD come from the germline V gene (reference sequence). The CDR3 spans 13 residues.

This sequence joins TRBV7-9 and TRBJ1-2; D gene unclear. This CDR3 comprises 15 residues. Trimming stripped 5 bases from V and 0 bases from J, with 13 bases between. Per germline, CDR1 SEHNR and CDR2 FQNEAQ (reference sequence). CDR3 coding DNA: TGTGCCAGCAGCCGAACTTCAGAAGCTAACTATGGCTACACCTTC. This gives the protein CASSRTSEANYGYTF.